The 6 T cell receptor beta chains below all came from one sample that was sequenced in a study of cytomegalovirus exposure and HLA in healthy donors. With 60 Vbeta and 13 Jbeta primers, the PCR was carried out. This table comes from immunoSEQ multiplex PCR, and its TCRdb copy is limited to in-frame clones, with some not included. The sample contains hundreds of thousands of clones, roughly 90% of which appear only once. The sequenced material came from PBMCs. The receptors derive from a woman aged 18-30 years in good health and CMV-seronegative.

The V gene is TRBV6-1, the J gene TRBJ2-3, with D perhaps matching TRBD1 (5 bases). The CDR3 spans 17 residues. Trimming left V 4 bases short and J 2 bases short, with 19 bases between. Germline V gives CDR1 MNHNS, CDR2 SASEGT. CDR3 amino acids: CASSVHSGSPLTDTQYF. Here the CDR3 DNA reads TGTGCCAGCAGTGTACACTCAGGGTCCCCCCTCACAGATACGCAGTATTTT.

The rearrangement joins TRBV4-1 to TRBJ2-1; possible D gene TRBD1, 5 bases. This CDR3 region has 15 residues. V gave up 2 bases and J gave up 1 base, with 9 bases separating them. Germline lookup yields CDR1 MGHRA and CDR2 YSYEKL. The CDR3 is CASSQIAGSYNEQFF. The CDR3 nucleotides read TGCGCCAGCAGCCAAATCGCAGGGTCCTACAATGAGCAGTTCTTC.

This chain links TRBV30 with TRBJ1-5; weak D call: TRBD1 (5 bases). This CDR3 region has 16 residues. Germline V gives CDR1 GTSNPN, CDR2 SVGIG (reference sequence). V lost 0 bases to trimming and J lost 2 bases, with 14 bases between them. CDR3 loop: CAWSVSQGRRNQPQHF. CDR3 bases: TGTGCCTGGAGTGTATCCCAGGGTAGGCGCAATCAGCCCCAGCATTTT. The full variable domain, its missing parts supplied by reference TRBV30 and TRBJ1-5, is SQTIHQWPATLVQPVGSPLSLECTVEGTSNPNLYWYRQAAGRGLQLLFYSVGIGQISSEVPQNLSASRPQDRQFILSSKKLLLSDSGFYLCAWSVSQGRRNQPQHFGDGTRLSIL.

This clone was counted once. The gene calls are TRBV7-2 and TRBJ1-5, with TRBD1 matching 9 bases. The germline V gene has CDR1 SGHTA and CDR2 FQGNSA. The CDR3 runs to 14 residues. V shed 5 bases and J 6 bases; nucleotides not matched to a gene: 5. CDR3 protein: CASSTGQGFQPQHF. The CDR3 nucleotides are TGTGCCAGCAGCACGGGACAGGGATTTCAGCCCCAGCATTTT.

CDR3 coding DNA: TGTGCCAGCAGCGTAACTAGCGCGGGCACAGATACGCAGTATTTT. Translation gives CASSVTSAGTDTQYF. The chain links TRBV9 to TRBJ2-3, with 7 bases aligning to TRBD2. The V and J ends lost 1 base and 1 base, in that order; junction bases with no gene match: 3. Germline V gives CDR1 SGDLS, CDR2 YYNGEE. The CDR3 totals 15 residues.

The chain has TRBV6-1 and TRBJ1-4, with D possibly TRBD1 on 6 matching bases. In germline, CDR1 is MNHNS, CDR2 SASEGT. The CDR3 runs to 13 residues. V gave up 8 bases and J gave up 7 bases, with 14 bases separating them. As DNA, the CDR3 is TGTGCCAGCCAACCGGGACACCGTGAAAAACTGTTTTTT. Translation gives CASQPGHREKLFF.